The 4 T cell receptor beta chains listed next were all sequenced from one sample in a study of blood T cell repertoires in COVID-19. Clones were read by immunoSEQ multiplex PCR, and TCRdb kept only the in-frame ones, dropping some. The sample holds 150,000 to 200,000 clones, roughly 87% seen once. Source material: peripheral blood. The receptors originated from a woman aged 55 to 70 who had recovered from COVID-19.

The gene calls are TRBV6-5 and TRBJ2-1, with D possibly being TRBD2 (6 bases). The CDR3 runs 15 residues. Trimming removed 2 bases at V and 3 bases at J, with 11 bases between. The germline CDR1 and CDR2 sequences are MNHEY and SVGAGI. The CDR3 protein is CASSYAGPLYNEQFF. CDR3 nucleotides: TGTGCCAGCAGTTACGCGGGGCCACTCTACAATGAGCAGTTCTTC.

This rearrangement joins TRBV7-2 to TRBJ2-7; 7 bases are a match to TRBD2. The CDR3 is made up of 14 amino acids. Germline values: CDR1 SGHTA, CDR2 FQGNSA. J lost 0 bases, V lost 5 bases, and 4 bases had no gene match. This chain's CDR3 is CASSIGGTSYEQYF. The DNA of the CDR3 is TGTGCCAGCAGCATCGGGGGGACCTCCTACGAGCAGTACTTC.

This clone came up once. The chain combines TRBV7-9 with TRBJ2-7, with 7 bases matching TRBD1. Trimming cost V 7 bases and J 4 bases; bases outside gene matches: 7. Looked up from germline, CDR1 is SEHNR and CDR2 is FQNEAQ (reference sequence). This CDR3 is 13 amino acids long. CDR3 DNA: TGTGCCAGCATGGGGTCAGGGGGTTACGAGCAGTACTTC. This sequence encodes CASMGSGGYEQYF.

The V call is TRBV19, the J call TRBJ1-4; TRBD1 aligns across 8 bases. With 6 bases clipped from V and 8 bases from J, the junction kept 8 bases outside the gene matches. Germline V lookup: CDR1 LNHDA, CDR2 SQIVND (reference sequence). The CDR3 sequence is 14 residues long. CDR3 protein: CASRAGRGREKLFF. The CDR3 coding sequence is TGTGCCAGTAGGGCTGGCAGGGGGCGCGAAAAACTGTTTTTT.